This TCR beta chain was retrieved from a study of blood T cell repertoires in COVID-19. In the study overall: There were acute and convalescent COVID-19 samples, and they came from the United States, Italy and Spain.

Source study methods: Amplification of reference gene primers provided the estimated nucleated cell counts. The table came from immunoSEQ multiplex PCR; TCRdb's copy has only in-frame clones and leaves some out. V, J and clone size are those of that table, while D and trimming were read from the DNA. The table has approximately 68,000 clones, roughly 80% seen once; the top ten hold roughly a tenth. The CDR3 consists of 16 residues. V trimming: 2 bases; J trimming: 2 bases; junction bases outside the gene matches: 7. The germline gives CDR1 SNHLY, CDR2 FYNNEI. The rearrangement joins TRBV2 to TRBJ2-5; 8 nucleotides agree with TRBD1. Sample: peripheral blood. The sequence was obtained from a woman aged 50 to 60 with acute or convalescent COVID-19. As DNA, the CDR3 is TGTGCCAGCAGTGAAATGATTGGGACAGGACAAGAGACCCAGTACTTC. It specifies CASSEMIGTGQETQYF.